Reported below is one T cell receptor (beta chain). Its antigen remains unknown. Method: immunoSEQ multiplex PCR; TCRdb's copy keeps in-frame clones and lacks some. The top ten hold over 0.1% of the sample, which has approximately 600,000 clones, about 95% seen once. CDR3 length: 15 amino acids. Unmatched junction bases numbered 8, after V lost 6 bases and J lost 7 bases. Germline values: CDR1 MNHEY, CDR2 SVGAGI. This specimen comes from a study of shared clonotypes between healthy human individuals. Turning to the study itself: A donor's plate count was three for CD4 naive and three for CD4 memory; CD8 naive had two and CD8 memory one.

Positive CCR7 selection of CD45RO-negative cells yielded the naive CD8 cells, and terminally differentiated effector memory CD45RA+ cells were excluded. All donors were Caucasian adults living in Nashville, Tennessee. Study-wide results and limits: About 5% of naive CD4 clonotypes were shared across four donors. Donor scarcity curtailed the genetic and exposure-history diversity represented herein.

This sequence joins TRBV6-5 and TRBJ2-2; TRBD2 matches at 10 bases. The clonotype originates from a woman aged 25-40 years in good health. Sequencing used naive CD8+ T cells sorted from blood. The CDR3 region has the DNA TGTGCCAGCAGGGAATCTAGCGGGAGTGTCGGGGAGCTGTTTTTT. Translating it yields CASRESSGSVGELFF.